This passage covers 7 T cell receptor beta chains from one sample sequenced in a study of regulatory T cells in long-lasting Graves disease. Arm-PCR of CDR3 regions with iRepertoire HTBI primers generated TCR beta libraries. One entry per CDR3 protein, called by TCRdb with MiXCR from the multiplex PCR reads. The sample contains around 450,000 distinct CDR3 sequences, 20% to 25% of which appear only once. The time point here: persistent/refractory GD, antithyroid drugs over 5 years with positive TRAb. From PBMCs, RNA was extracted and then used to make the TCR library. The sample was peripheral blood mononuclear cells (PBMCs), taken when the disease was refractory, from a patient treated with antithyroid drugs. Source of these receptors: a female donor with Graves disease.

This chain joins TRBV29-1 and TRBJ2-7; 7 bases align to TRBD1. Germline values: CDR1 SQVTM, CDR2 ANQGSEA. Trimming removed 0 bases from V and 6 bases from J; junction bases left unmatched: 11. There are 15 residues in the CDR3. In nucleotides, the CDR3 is TGCAGCGTTGAAGATCGCGCGACAGGGACACCCGAGCAGTACTTC. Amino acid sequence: CSVEDRATGTPEQYF.

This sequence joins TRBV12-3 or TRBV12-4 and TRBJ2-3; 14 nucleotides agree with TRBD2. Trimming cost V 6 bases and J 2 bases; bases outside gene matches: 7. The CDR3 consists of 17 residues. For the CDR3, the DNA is TGTGCCAGCAGCCGCGGACTAGCGGGGGGTCCCACAGATACGCAGTATTTT. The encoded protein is CASSRGLAGGPTDTQYF.

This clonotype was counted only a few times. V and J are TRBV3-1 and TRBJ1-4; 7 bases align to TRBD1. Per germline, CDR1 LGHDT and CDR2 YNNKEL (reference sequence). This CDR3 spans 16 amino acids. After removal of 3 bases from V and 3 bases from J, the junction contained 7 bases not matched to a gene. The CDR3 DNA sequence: TGTGCCAGCAGCCAGGGCCGGGACAGCTCTAATGAAAAACTGTTTTTT. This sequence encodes CASSQGRDSSNEKLFF.

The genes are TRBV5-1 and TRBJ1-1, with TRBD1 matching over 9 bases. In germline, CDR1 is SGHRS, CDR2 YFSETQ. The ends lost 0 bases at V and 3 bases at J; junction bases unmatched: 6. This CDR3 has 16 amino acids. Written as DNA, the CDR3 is TGCGCCAGCAGCTTGGGACAGGGGGGGTACGACACTGAAGCTTTCTTT. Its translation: CASSLGQGGYDTEAFF.

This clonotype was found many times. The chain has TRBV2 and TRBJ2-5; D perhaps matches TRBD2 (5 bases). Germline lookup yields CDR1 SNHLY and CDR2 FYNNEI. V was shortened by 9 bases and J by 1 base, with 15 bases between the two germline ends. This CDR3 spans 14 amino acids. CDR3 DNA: TGTGCCAGTCAAAGAGGACTTTCCCAAGAGACCCAGTACTTC. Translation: CASQRGLSQETQYF.

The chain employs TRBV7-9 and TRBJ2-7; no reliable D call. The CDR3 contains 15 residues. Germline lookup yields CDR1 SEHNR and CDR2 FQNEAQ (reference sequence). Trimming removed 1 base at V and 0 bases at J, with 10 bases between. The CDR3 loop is CASSLDTVSSYEQYF. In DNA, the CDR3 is TGTGCCAGCAGCTTAGACACGGTTAGCTCCTACGAGCAGTACTTC.

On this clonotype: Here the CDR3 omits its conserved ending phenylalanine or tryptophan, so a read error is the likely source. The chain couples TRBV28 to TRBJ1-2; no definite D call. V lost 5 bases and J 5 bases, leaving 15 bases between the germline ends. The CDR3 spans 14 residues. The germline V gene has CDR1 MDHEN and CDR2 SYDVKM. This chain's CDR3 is CASSIPPQRYGYTS. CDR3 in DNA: TGTGCCAGCAGTATCCCCCCCCAGCGTTATGGCTACACCTCC.